This passage covers 18 T cell receptor beta chains from one sample sequenced in a study of shared clonotypes between healthy human individuals (TCRdb year 2020). The method was the immunoSEQ multiplex PCR assay. TCRdb stores this immuneACCESS table with in-frame sequences only. Part of the clones is absent; in the studies checked, under half of the shortfall reflects unresolved V genes, and no reason is known for the rest. The sample records about 480,000 clones, roughly 79% of which are singletons. The top ten constitute roughly an eighth of the sample. Sequenced material: PBMCs. The source is a woman between 40 and 50 years old in good health. Some clones in this sample may be carry-over from other donors' samples.

The V and J genes are TRBV9 and TRBJ2-7, with 7 nucleotides matching TRBD1. The germline gives CDR1 SGDLS, CDR2 YYNGEE. The trim removed 6 bases at V and 3 bases at J, leaving 12 bases unmatched. The CDR3 consists of 15 residues. The CDR3 reads CASTPTGTANYEQYF. DNA for the CDR3: TGTGCCAGCACACCAACCGGGACAGCTAACTACGAGCAGTACTTC. Using reference TRBV9 and TRBJ2-7 for the parts outside the CDR3, the full variable domain is DSGVTQTPKHLITATGQRVTLRCSPRSGDLSVYWYQQSLDQGLQFLIQYYNGEERAKGNILERFSAQQFPDLHSELNLSSLELGDSALYFCASTPTGTANYEQYFGPGTRLTVT.

This clone was detected once. This chain connects TRBV9 to TRBJ2-3; 7 nucleotides match TRBD2. V gave up 0 bases and J gave up 6 bases; unmatched junction bases: 10. The CDR3 consists of 16 residues. CDR1 is SGDLS and CDR2 is YYNGEE in the germline V gene. Here the CDR3 DNA reads TGTGCCAGCAGCGTAGTTGGCAGTGGGAGGGCCGATACGCAGTATTTT. Its protein is CASSVVGSGRADTQYF.

The chain combines TRBV4-2 with TRBJ1-2, with TRBD1 identical over 9 bases. This CDR3 has 15 amino acids. CDR1 LGHNA and CDR2 YNFKEQ come from the germline V gene. The V segment lost 1 base and the J segment 1 base; nucleotides outside the gene matches: 1. CDR3 nucleotides: TGTGCCAGCAGCCAAGGACAGGGGGATAACTATGGCTACACCTTC. It encodes CASSQGQGDNYGYTF.

On this clone: Its ends do not fully match the called genes, so a read error is possible. The sample has other DNA sequences that encode this CDR3 too. The J gene is TRBJ1-5, the V gene TRBV30, with 7 bases lining up with TRBD1. This CDR3 is built from 14 residues. Germline CDR1 is GTSNPN and CDR2 is SVGIG (reference sequence). The CDR3 loop reads CAWSANRGGQPQHF. The CDR3 DNA reads as TGTGCCTGGAGCGCGAACAGGGGAGGTCAGCCTCAGCATTTT.

This rearrangement joins TRBV4-2 to TRBJ2-3; 8 positions agree with TRBD2. V gave up 0 bases and J gave up 8 bases; unmatched junction bases: 10. Germline values: CDR1 LGHNA, CDR2 YNFKEQ. The CDR3 is made up of 16 amino acids. The CDR3 loop reads CASSQDRLARGGTQYF. CDR3 in DNA: TGTGCCAGCAGCCAAGATCGACTAGCGAGGGGCGGTACGCAGTATTTT.

The chain has TRBV10-1 and TRBJ2-5, with D perhaps TRBD2 (6 bases). With 6 bases removed from V and 11 bases from J, the gap between germline ends came to 19 bases. The CDR3 loop spans 13 amino acids. The germline V gene has CDR1 WNHNN and CDR2 SYGVQD (reference sequence). The CDR3 loop reads CASSGGLRGEQYF. The CDR3 DNA reads TGCGCCAGCAGCGGTGGACTACGGGGTGAGCAGTACTTC.

This rearrangement joins TRBV5-6 to TRBJ2-5; 9 nucleotides agree with TRBD1. Per the germline V gene, CDR1 is SGHDT and CDR2 is YYEEEE. Losses at the gene ends were 4 bases for V and 4 bases for J; bases not matched to a gene: 5. The CDR3 loop spans 14 amino acids. This CDR3 is CASSPWDRVETQYF. DNA of the CDR3: TGTGCCAGCAGCCCCTGGGACAGGGTAGAGACCCAGTACTTC.

This clone was observed a handful of times. This chain joins TRBV6-1 and TRBJ2-7; TRBD2 matches 9 bases. V shed 1 base and J 2 bases; nucleotides not matched to a gene: 3. Germline assignment: CDR1 MNHNS and CDR2 SASEGT. This CDR3 has 15 amino acids. The DNA of the CDR3 is TGTGCCAGCAGTGAAGGGGCGGGAGGGGCCTACGAGCAGTACTTC. This sequence encodes CASSEGAGGAYEQYF.

This clone was seen a few times. This chain links TRBV7-2 with TRBJ1-2; D possibly corresponds to TRBD1 (5 bases). V shed 2 bases and J shed 8 bases, with 12 bases lying between them. The V gene's germline CDR1 is SGHTA and CDR2 FQGNSA. The CDR3 is 13 amino acids. The CDR3 sequence is CASSLRDGAGYTF. The CDR3 DNA follows: TGTGCCAGCAGCTTACGGGACGGAGCCGGCTACACCTTC.

V gene TRBV28 combines with J gene TRBJ2-3, with 7 nucleotides matching TRBD2. V shed 4 bases and J 2 bases; nucleotides not matched to a gene: 6. The CDR3 sequence is 15 residues long. Germline CDR1 reads MDHEN; CDR2 reads SYDVKM. This CDR3 is CASSSGTTVTDTQYF. The CDR3 coding sequence is TGTGCCAGCAGTTCCGGGACTACCGTCACAGATACGCAGTATTTT.

The chain uses TRBV7-2 and TRBJ2-7; TRBD1 agrees at 9 bases. Per the germline V gene, CDR1 is SGHTA and CDR2 is FQGNSA. The J segment lost 6 bases and the V segment lost 7 bases, leaving 13 bases of the junction unmatched. The CDR3 extends over 15 amino acids. CDR3 in amino acids: CASTAWGQGTLEQYF. CDR3 in DNA: TGTGCCAGCACGGCCTGGGGACAGGGAACCCTCGAGCAGTACTTC. The complete variable domain, with remaining parts taken from reference TRBV7-2 and TRBJ2-7, reads GAGVSQSPSNKVTEKGKDVELRCDPISGHTALYWYRQSLGQGLEFLIYFQGNSAPDKSGLPSDRFSAERTGGSVSTLTIQRTQQEDSAVYLCASTAWGQGTLEQYFGPGTRLTVT.

The V call is TRBV7-8, the J call TRBJ2-3; D not certain. Germline CDR1 and CDR2: SGHVS and FQNEAQ. This CDR3 region has 14 residues. V shed 6 bases and J shed 7 bases, with 17 bases lying between them. The DNA of the CDR3 is TGTGCCAGCAGTTCCCTATTAAGGCCGAATACGCAGTATTTT. Residues: CASSSLLRPNTQYF.

The CDR3 sequence is CASSRGLAGGRYEQYF. The CDR3 DNA follows: TGTGCCAGCAGTAGAGGACTAGCGGGTGGACGGTACGAGCAGTACTTC. V usage is TRBV28 and J usage is TRBJ2-7; TRBD2 agrees at 11 bases. In germline, CDR1 is MDHEN, CDR2 SYDVKM. The CDR3 runs to 16 residues. With 5 bases clipped from V and 4 bases from J, the junction kept 10 bases outside the gene matches.

V and J are TRBV7-9 and TRBJ2-2; perhaps D is TRBD1 or TRBD2 (5 bases each). The CDR3 is 14 amino acids. Per the germline V gene, CDR1 is SEHNR and CDR2 is FQNEAQ (reference sequence). V lost 11 bases, J lost 0 bases, and 13 bases lay in between. The CDR3 coding sequence is TGTGCCTGGGGGTCCAGGCCGAACACCGGGGAGCTGTTTTTT. Its translation is CAWGSRPNTGELFF.

V and J are TRBV11-2 and TRBJ2-7, with TRBD1 matching over 7 bases. With V trimmed by 3 bases and J by 6 bases, 8 bases remained unmatched. CDR1 is SGHAT, CDR2 FQNNGV, per germline. The CDR3 is 14 amino acids. The CDR3 DNA follows: TGTGCCAGCAGCTTTACAGGGGAGTCCCTCGAGCAGTACTTC. As protein: CASSFTGESLEQYF. The full variable domain, rest sourced from reference TRBV11-2 and TRBJ2-7, is EAGVAQSPRYKIIEKRQSVAFWCNPISGHATLYWYQQILGQGPKLLIQFQNNGVVDDSQLPKDRFSAERLKGVDSTLKIQPAKLEDSAVYLCASSFTGESLEQYFGPGTRLTVT.

The gene calls are TRBV7-2 and TRBJ2-7, with D perhaps matching TRBD1 (6 bases). Germline assignment: CDR1 SGHTA and CDR2 FQGNSA. The CDR3 is made up of 18 amino acids. Trimming pared 2 bases from V and 2 bases from J, leaving 22 bases between. CDR3 sequence (DNA): TGTGCCAGCAGCTTAAATCCTGGACAGATGAATTTCCCCTACGAGCAGTACTTC. This translates into CASSLNPGQMNFPYEQYF.

This clone has a count of ten or more. The V call is TRBV25-1, the J call TRBJ2-1, with 8 bases identical to TRBD1. The CDR3 consists of 16 residues. Germline V gene sequence: CDR1 MGHDK, CDR2 SYGVNS. The V segment lost 5 bases and the J segment 5 bases; nucleotides outside the gene matches: 11. The CDR3 spells CASSPLQGVGDNEQFF. The CDR3 nucleotides are TGTGCCAGCAGTCCGCTACAGGGGGTTGGCGACAATGAGCAGTTCTTC.

CDR3 protein: CASSLNRGDSNQPQHF. CDR3 sequence (DNA): TGTGCCAGCAGTTTAAATCGGGGAGATAGCAATCAGCCCCAGCATTTT. This rearrangement joins TRBV28 to TRBJ1-5; D call uncertain. Per the germline V gene, CDR1 is MDHEN and CDR2 is SYDVKM. The CDR3 is made up of 16 amino acids. The ends were cut back, 2 bases at V and 0 bases at J, with 11 bases in the middle.